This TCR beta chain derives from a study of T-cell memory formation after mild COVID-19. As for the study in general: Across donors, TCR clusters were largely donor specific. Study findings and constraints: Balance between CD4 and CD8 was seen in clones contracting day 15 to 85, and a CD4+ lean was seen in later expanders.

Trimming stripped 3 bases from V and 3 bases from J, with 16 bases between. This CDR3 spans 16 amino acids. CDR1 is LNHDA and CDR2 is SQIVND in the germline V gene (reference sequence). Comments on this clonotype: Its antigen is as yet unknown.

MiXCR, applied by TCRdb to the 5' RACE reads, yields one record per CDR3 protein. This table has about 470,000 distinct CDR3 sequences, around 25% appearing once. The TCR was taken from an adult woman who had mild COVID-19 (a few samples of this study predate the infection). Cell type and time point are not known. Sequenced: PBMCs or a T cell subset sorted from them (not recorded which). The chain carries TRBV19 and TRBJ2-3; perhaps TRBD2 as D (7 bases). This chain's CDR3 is CASSIGGGAGTDTQYF. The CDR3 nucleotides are TGTGCCAGTAGTATCGGCGGGGGCGCGGGGACAGATACGCAGTATTTT.